This TCR beta chain stems from a study of vaccination and CD4 T cells after COVID-19. Study background: Researchers treated control cultures with a CEFX pool, an HIV-1 Nef pool, or no peptide.

Study-wide results and limits: Early post-infection timepoints were missing, and relatively few convalescent patients were studied.

Cultured CD4+ T cell DNA underwent sequencing with the Oncomine TCR Beta short-read assay. After culture, CD4+ T cells served as the source for genomic DNA extraction. TCRdb reprocessed the PCR reads with MiXCR, giving one entry per CDR3 protein. In the table there are around 13,000 distinct CDR3 sequences, approximately 25% of which are singletons. Germline CDR1 is LNHDA and CDR2 is SQIVND (reference sequence). The CDR3 has 12 residues. With V trimmed by 1 base and J by 14 bases, 6 bases remained unmatched. Described treatment: roughly 11-day PBMC culture with coronavirus spike peptide pools or control peptides (ViraFEST assay). Using peptide pools, antigen-specific T cells were expanded in ViraFEST before TCRs were sequenced. As for this clonotype: Its antigen is as yet unknown.

The starting material was CD4+ T cells from blood, cultured in vitro, obtained after SARS-CoV-2 vaccination. The chain combines TRBV19 with TRBJ2-3, with TRBD2 identical over 7 bases. This clonotype was sampled from a human donor who had recovered from COVID-19. For the CDR3, the DNA is TGTGCCAGTAGTATAGCTAGCGGCTCTCCGTATTTT. This sequence encodes CASSIASGSPYF.